Below are 22 T cell receptor beta chains sequenced from a single sample in a study of identical twins. TCRdb ran MiXCR on the 5' RACE reads and lists one entry per CDR3 protein. The sample holds 700,000 or so distinct CDR3 sequences, about 20% seen once. This sample was also put to use in a study of T cells expressing NK-cell markers.

Source material: PBMCs. The source is a woman aged 18-29 years in good health.

This clonotype turned up a few times. This chain uses TRBV15 with TRBJ2-1; 11 bases fit TRBD2. Germline V gene lookup returns CDR1 LNHNV and CDR2 YYDKDF (reference sequence). J was trimmed by 8 bases and V by 3 bases; bases with no gene match: 9. The length of the CDR3 is 16 residues. CDR3 protein: CATSRDPGLAVHEQFF. The DNA for the CDR3 is TGTGCCACCAGCAGGGATCCGGGACTAGCGGTCCATGAGCAGTTCTTC. Full variable domain (missing parts from reference TRBV15 and TRBJ2-1): DAMVIQNPRYQVTQFGKPVTLSCSQTLNHNVMYWYQQKSSQAPKLLFHYYDKDFNNEADTPDNFQSRRPNTSFCFLDIRSPGLGDTAMYLCATSRDPGLAVHEQFFGPGTRLTVL.

J is TRBJ2-7 and V is TRBV5-4; 7 bases agree with TRBD1. Germline CDR1 and CDR2: SGHNT and YYREEE (reference sequence). The J segment lost 6 bases and the V segment lost 4 bases, leaving 7 bases of the junction unmatched. The CDR3 runs to 13 residues. CDR3 sequence (DNA): TGTGCCAGCAGCAAGACAGGGAACGGCGAGCAGTACTTC. The encoded protein is CASSKTGNGEQYF.

The chain links TRBV2 to TRBJ2-3, with D perhaps matching TRBD2 (7 bases). Germline CDR1 reads SNHLY; CDR2 reads FYNNEI. The CDR3 is made up of 14 amino acids. V dropped 4 bases and J dropped 6 bases, with 14 bases sitting between them. The CDR3 here is CASSVRGAWDTQYF. Written as DNA, the CDR3 is TGTGCCAGCAGTGTCCGGGGGGCATGGGATACGCAGTATTTT. The full variable domain, rest sourced from reference TRBV2 and TRBJ2-3, is EPEVTQTPSHQVTQMGQEVILRCVPISNHLYFYWYRQILGQKVEFLVSFYNNEISEKSEIFDDQFSVERPDGSNFTLKIRSTKLEDSAMYFCASSVRGAWDTQYFGPGTRLTVL.

This chain connects TRBV20-1 to TRBJ1-1, with D possibly matching TRBD1 (6 bases). This CDR3 contains 14 residues. The germline V gene has CDR1 DFQATT and CDR2 SNEGSKA (reference sequence). V lost 2 bases and J 4 bases, leaving 14 bases between the germline ends. The CDR3 region is CSARKGGPSTEAFF. In DNA form, the CDR3 reads TGCAGTGCTAGAAAGGGGGGGCCCAGCACTGAAGCTTTCTTT.

This clonotype was seen repeatedly, ten times or more. This rearrangement joins TRBV18 to TRBJ2-6; possible D gene TRBD1, 6 bases. The CDR3 has 15 residues. V lost 8 bases to trimming and J lost 2 bases, with 13 bases between them. The germline V gene encodes CDR1 KGHSH and CDR2 LQKENI. The CDR3 nucleotides are TGTGCCAGCAGCCCTCAGGGGACTGGGGCCAACGTCCTGACTTTC. This gives the protein CASSPQGTGANVLTF.

This clonotype was seen many times. One end of the junction is discordant with germline, which a read error may explain. The DNA of the CDR3 is TGTGCCAGCAGCTTAACAGGGAGCTCCTACAATGAGCAGTTCTTC. Its translation: CASSLTGSSYNEQFF. The chain couples TRBV5-1 to TRBJ2-1, with TRBD1 as a possible D gene (6 bases). Germline CDR1 SGHRS, CDR2 YFSETQ. CDR3 length: 15 residues.

This clonotype showed up just a few times. The V call is TRBV6-1, the J call TRBJ1-5; perhaps TRBD1 as D (5 bases). Per germline, CDR1 MNHNS and CDR2 SASEGT. The V end was cut by 7 bases, the J end by 3 bases, with 13 bases between. The CDR3 consists of 14 residues. In DNA, the CDR3 is TGTGCCAGCATACTAGGGGAGAACAATCAGCCCCAGCATTTT. Translated: CASILGENNQPQHF.

The DNA for the CDR3 is TGTGCCAGCAGCTCTCCTATGCAGAACACTGAAGCTTTCTTT. This translates into CASSSPMQNTEAFF. The chain recombines TRBV7-9 with TRBJ1-1, with D hard to call. Germline V gives CDR1 SEHNR, CDR2 FQNEAQ (reference sequence). Trimming removed 4 bases at V and 1 base at J, with 10 bases between. The CDR3 is 14 residues long.

The rearrangement joins TRBV24-1 to TRBJ2-1, with a tentative D call TRBD2 (5 bases). The V end lost 3 bases, the J end lost 3 bases, and 8 bases lay between the germline ends. Germline V gene sequence: CDR1 KGHDR, CDR2 SFDVKD. The CDR3 runs 14 residues. The CDR3 sequence is CATSDTGGYNEQFF. CDR3 DNA sequence: TGTGCCACCAGTGATACTGGAGGCTACAATGAGCAGTTCTTC.

This clonotype was counted at least ten times. This CDR3 reads CASSGGGQGNQPQHF. DNA of the CDR3: TGTGCCAGCAGCGGGGGTGGGCAGGGCAATCAGCCCCAGCATTTT. The gene calls are TRBV9 and TRBJ1-5; D unresolved. V was clipped by 3 bases and J by 2 bases, with 12 bases between them. Germline V CDR1 and CDR2: SGDLS, YYNGEE. The CDR3 is 15 residues long.

This rearrangement joins TRBV6-1 to TRBJ2-1; D uncertain. The V gene's germline CDR1 is MNHNS and CDR2 SASEGT. The CDR3 consists of 17 residues. V gave up 6 bases and J gave up 0 bases, with 18 bases separating them. CDR3 sequence (DNA): TGTGCCAGCAGCGCTTCCCTAGTTCAGCGCTCCTACAATGAGCAGTTCTTC. It is translated as CASSASLVQRSYNEQFF.

The rearrangement uses TRBV10-3 and TRBJ1-5; D remains ambiguous. CDR1 and CDR2 from the germline V gene are ENHRY and SYGVKD. The CDR3 covers 12 residues. V was shortened by 2 bases and J by 6 bases, with 5 bases between the two germline ends. CDR3 sequence: CAISEGSQPQHF. For the CDR3, the DNA is TGTGCCATCAGTGAGGGGAGTCAGCCCCAGCATTTT.

This chain links TRBV4-2 with TRBJ2-1; tentatively, D is TRBD2 (5 bases). V was pared by 4 bases and J by 9 bases, with 16 bases between. Per the germline V gene, CDR1 is LGHNA and CDR2 is YNFKEQ. The CDR3 totals 14 residues. CDR3 in amino acids: CASSPDSSPGEQFF. In DNA form, the CDR3 reads TGTGCCAGCAGCCCGGACTCGTCTCCGGGTGAGCAGTTCTTC.

The chain employs TRBV27 and TRBJ2-1; 14 bases match TRBD2. V was clipped by 6 bases and J by 8 bases; unmatched bases: 9. This CDR3 comprises 16 residues. The germline V gene encodes CDR1 MNHEY and CDR2 SMNVEV (reference sequence). The CDR3 nucleotides read TGTGCCAGCAGACGTGGACTAGCGGGGGGTTACGATGAGCAGTTCTTC. Its translation: CASRRGLAGGYDEQFF.

V gene TRBV24-1 combines with J gene TRBJ2-1; no reliable D call. The CDR3 is made up of 14 amino acids. Looked up from germline, CDR1 is KGHDR and CDR2 is SFDVKD. Trimming took 4 bases from V and 9 from J, leaving 15 bases between them. CDR3 sequence reads: CATSDDPPSIEQFF. The CDR3 DNA follows: TGTGCCACCAGTGACGACCCCCCTAGTATTGAGCAGTTCTTC.

The CDR3 loop is CASGGTGTYEQYF. The CDR3 coding sequence is TGTGCCAGCGGAGGGACAGGAACCTACGAGCAGTACTTC. V is TRBV6-2 or TRBV6-3 and J is TRBJ2-7; 8 bases line up with TRBD1. The germline V gene encodes CDR1 MNHEY and CDR2 SVGEGT. Trimming took 8 bases from V and 2 from J; bases not matched to a gene: 5. The CDR3 runs 13 residues.

The chain recombines TRBV20-1 with TRBJ2-2, with D possibly TRBD2 on 6 matching bases. Trimming took off 6 bases at V and 8 bases at J, with 13 bases between the two ends. The CDR3 consists of 12 residues. Germline V gene data show CDR1 as DFQATT and CDR2 as SNEGSKA (reference sequence). The DNA of the CDR3 is TGCAGTGCCCCCTCTGCGGGAGGGGAGCTGTTTTTT. This gives the protein CSAPSAGGELFF.

This clonotype was observed a few times. The chain recombines TRBV15 with TRBJ2-3, with 10 bases that match TRBD1. The length of the CDR3 is 14 residues. Germline loops: CDR1 LNHNV, CDR2 YYDKDF (reference sequence). V dropped 5 bases and J dropped 3; count of bases not matched to a gene: 2. The CDR3 region is CATSWDRGTDTQYF. For the CDR3, the DNA is TGTGCCACCAGCTGGGACAGGGGAACAGATACGCAGTATTTT. Together with reference TRBV15 and TRBJ2-3, the CDR3 gives the full variable domain: DAMVIQNPRYQVTQFGKPVTLSCSQTLNHNVMYWYQQKSSQAPKLLFHYYDKDFNNEADTPDNFQSRRPNTSFCFLDIRSPGLGDTAMYLCATSWDRGTDTQYFGPGTRLTVL.

This clonotype turned up a few times. The chain uses TRBV29-1 and TRBJ2-7, with 14 bases identical to TRBD2. The V segment lost 4 bases and the J segment 3 bases; nucleotides outside the gene matches: 11. The CDR3 consists of 17 residues. Germline values: CDR1 SQVTM, CDR2 ANQGSEA. CDR3 sequence: CSVAGLTSGRGGYEQYF. CDR3 nucleotides: TGCAGCGTTGCAGGGTTGACTAGCGGGAGGGGAGGCTACGAGCAGTACTTC.

In its sample, this clonotype was seen a few times. The J gene is TRBJ2-1, the V gene TRBV20-1, with 8 bases aligning to TRBD2. The germline V gene has CDR1 DFQATT and CDR2 SNEGSKA (reference sequence). J gave up 8 bases and V 3 bases, and 9 bases lay outside the gene matches. This CDR3 comprises 14 residues. The CDR3 DNA reads as TGCAGTGCTAGTGATAGCGGGAAGTATGATGAGCAGTTCTTC. It is translated as CSASDSGKYDEQFF.

This clonotype occurred many times. The V and J genes are TRBV12-3 or TRBV12-4 and TRBJ1-1; TRBD1 matches at 7 bases. With V trimmed by 5 bases and J by 0 bases, 6 bases remained unmatched. There are 15 residues in the CDR3. The DNA of the CDR3 is TGTGCCAGCAGTCCGGGACAGAGCATGAACACTGAAGCTTTCTTT. It is translated as CASSPGQSMNTEAFF.

This clonotype occurred a few times. The chain has TRBV13 and TRBJ2-5; D is possibly TRBD2 (6 bases). CDR3 length: 17 amino acids. Looked up from germline, CDR1 is PRHDT and CDR2 is FYEKMQ (reference sequence). The V end lost 6 bases, the J end lost 4 bases, and 24 bases lay between the germline ends. This CDR3 is CASSRREAAIMTETQYF. For the CDR3, the DNA is TGTGCCAGCAGTCGAAGGGAGGCAGCGATTATGACAGAGACCCAGTACTTC.